This TCR beta chain derives from a study of blood T cell repertoires in COVID-19 (dated by TCRdb to the early 2020s). About the study as a whole: Collaborator samples came from the United States, Italy and Spain and covered acute and convalescent phases of COVID-19. The material from the prospective study consisted of cDNA or gDNA derived from T cells, B-cell-depleted T cells, or PBMCs. The dataset comprised deeply sampled blood TCRbeta repertoires from subjects exposed to, actively infected with, or recovered from COVID-19. The repertoires were released in a freely available public database intended as a resource for research on the immune response to SARS-CoV-2. The samples were drawn from two sources: the first 160 participants of the ongoing ImmuneRACE study, and 1,200 or so subjects contributed by 6 global collaborators. A de-identified subject ID, COVID-19 status, age in years and sex were almost always included in the sample metadata. Where available, HLA class I and class II types were taken from metadata supplied by the sample provider and were not determined by assay-based typing. On the study overall, not on this receptor specifically: The quantity of clinical and demographic metadata differed by source and by participant and was supplied without curation.

Enrolling through a virtual design, the prospective study's participants ranged in age from roughly 18 to 90 years and lived across about two dozen United States geographic areas. To assign participants to cohorts, the prospective study relied on clinical history that participants themselves reported in a screening survey and a study questionnaire. For ImmuneRACE Cohort 3, a participant was defined as recovered based on two consecutive negative NP/OP PCR tests, clearance by a healthcare professional, or resolution of symptoms. Mobile phlebotomists in the prospective study collected whole blood, serum and a nasopharyngeal or oropharyngeal swab from every participant. Over an approximately two-month period, participants in the prospective study had the option of providing additional blood draws and questionnaires. Before DNA extraction, prospective study blood samples were shipped either frozen or at room temperature.

Based on the germline V gene, the CDR1 and CDR2 sequences are SGHVS and FNYEAQ. Ends trimmed: V by 3 bases, J by 1 base; bases unmatched to a gene: 4. The cysteine opens and the phenylalanine closes a CDR3 of 15 amino acids. The kept DNA is CDR3 alone, 45 bases in frame from the first base. TCRbeta CDR3 regions were amplified from genomic DNA by means of the immunoSEQ Assay, a bias-controlled multiplex PCR. From the authors' description of their analysis: The number of nucleated cells in each sample was estimated from the amplification of reference gene primers within the assay. To quantify the absolute abundance of each unique TCRbeta CDR3 rearrangement, sequence reads were collapsed and filtered. Productive Simpson clonality was computed per sample as the square root of Simpson's diversity index over productive rearrangements. TCRdb retrieved this table from immuneACCESS and kept in-frame rearrangements only. Not all clones are present; in checked studies, unresolved V genes account for under half, and no reason is known for the remainder. D and trimming were read from the DNA, whereas the V and J calls and clone size are those reported in that table. For this sample there are hundreds of thousands of clones; roughly 87% appear just once. The ten largest clones represent 8.5% to 10% of the sample.

As concerns this clone: The target of this receptor is not known. Within one base of it there is no much larger clone, and no base qualities were kept.

The sequencing sample was made of PBMCs or T cells enriched from blood (not recorded which). The rearrangement combines TRBV7-6 with TRBJ2-7, and TRBD1 matches 9 of the central bases. The clonotype was recovered from a woman aged 18-35 years who had recovered from COVID-19. The CDR3 protein is CASSLTGGISYEQYF. The DNA is as follows: TGTGCCAGCAGCTTGACAGGGGGGATATCCTACGAGCAGTACTTC.